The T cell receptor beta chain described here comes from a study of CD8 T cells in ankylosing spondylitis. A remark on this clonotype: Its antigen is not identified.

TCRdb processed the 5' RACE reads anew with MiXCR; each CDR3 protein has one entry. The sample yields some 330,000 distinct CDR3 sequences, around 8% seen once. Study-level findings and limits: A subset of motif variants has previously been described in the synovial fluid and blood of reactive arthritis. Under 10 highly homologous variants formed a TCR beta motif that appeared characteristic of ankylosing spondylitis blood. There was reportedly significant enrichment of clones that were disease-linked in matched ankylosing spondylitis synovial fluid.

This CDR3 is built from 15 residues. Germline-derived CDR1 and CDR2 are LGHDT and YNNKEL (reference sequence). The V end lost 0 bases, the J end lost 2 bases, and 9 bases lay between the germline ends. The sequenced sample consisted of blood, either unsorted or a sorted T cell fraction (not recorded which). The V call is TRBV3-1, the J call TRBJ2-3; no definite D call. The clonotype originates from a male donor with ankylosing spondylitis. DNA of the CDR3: TGTGCCAGCAGCCAAGAGTGGGCCAACACAGATACGCAGTATTTT. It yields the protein CASSQEWANTDTQYF.